The source of this TCR beta chain is a study of blood T cell repertoires in COVID-19. Background on the study: Samples came from the United States, Italy and Spain, spanning acute and convalescent COVID-19. T cells, B-cell-depleted T cells, or PBMCs supplied cDNA or gDNA.

Authors' analysis steps: Amplifying reference gene primers gave estimates of nucleated cell counts. TCRdb keeps only in-frame clones here, not all; method: immunoSEQ multiplex PCR. V, J and clone size are taken as reported in that table, and D and trimming were inferred from the DNA itself. The sample has a few hundred thousand clones; 87% are singletons. CDR1 is ENHRY, CDR2 SYGVKD, per germline. V was clipped by 8 bases and J by 5 bases; unmatched bases: 7. There are 14 residues in the CDR3. V gene TRBV10-3 combines with J gene TRBJ2-2; 8 nucleotides align to TRBD1. The sequenced material came from peripheral blood. This receptor was identified in a man aged 55 to 70 who had recovered from COVID-19. The CDR3 is CAIRGQVETGELFF. CDR3 bases: TGTGCCATCCGGGGACAGGTCGAGACCGGGGAGCTGTTTTTT.